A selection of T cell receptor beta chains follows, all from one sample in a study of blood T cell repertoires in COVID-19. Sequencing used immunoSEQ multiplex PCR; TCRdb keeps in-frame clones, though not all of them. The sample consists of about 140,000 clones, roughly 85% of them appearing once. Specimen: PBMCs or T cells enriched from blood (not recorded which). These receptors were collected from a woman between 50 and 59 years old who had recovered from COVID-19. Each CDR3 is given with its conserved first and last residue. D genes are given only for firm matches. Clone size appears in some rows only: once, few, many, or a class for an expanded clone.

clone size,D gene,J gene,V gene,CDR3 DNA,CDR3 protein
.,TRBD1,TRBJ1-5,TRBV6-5,TGTGCCAGCTTTCGGGGTGGACAGGGGAATCAGCCCCAGCATTTT,CASFRGGQGNQPQHF
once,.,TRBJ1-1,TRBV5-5,TGTGCCAGCAGCTTGGCCCGTTCCCTCACTGAAGCTTTCTTT,CASSLARSLTEAFF
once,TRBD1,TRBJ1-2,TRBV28,TGTGCCAGCAGCCTACAGGGGCGCGACTATGGCTACACCTTC,CASSLQGRDYGYTF
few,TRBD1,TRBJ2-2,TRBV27,TGTGCCAGCAGTCCTAACAGGGGCGCCGGGGAGCTGTTTTTT,CASSPNRGAGELFF
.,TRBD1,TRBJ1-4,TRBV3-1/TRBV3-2,TGTGCCAGCAGCCTCGGGACAGGGGTTAATGAAAAACTGTTTTTT,CASSLGTGVNEKLFF
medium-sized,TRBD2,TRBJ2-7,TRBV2,TGTGCCAGCGTCGGACTAGCGGGGGTCTCCTCCTACGAGCAGTACTTC,CASVGLAGVSSYEQYF
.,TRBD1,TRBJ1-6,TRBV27,TGTGCCAGCAGCCGACCGGGACAGGGGATCACCGGACTCCACTTT,CASSRPGQGITGLHF
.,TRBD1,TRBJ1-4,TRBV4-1,TGCGCCAGCAGCCCCAGGGACAGGGCAAGTGAAAAACTGTTTTTT,CASSPRDRASEKLFF
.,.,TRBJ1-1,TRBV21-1,TGTGCCAGCAGCACACCAGACAGCGCTTTCTTT,CASSTPDSAFF
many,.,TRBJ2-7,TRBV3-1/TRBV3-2,TGTGCCAGCAGCCAAGATACAGGCTCCTACGAGCAGTACTTC,CASSQDTGSYEQYF
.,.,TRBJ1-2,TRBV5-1,TGCGCCAGCAGCTGGCCAGACAGCCCTCCTGGCTATGGCTACACCTTC,CASSWPDSPPGYGYTF
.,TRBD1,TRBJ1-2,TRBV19,TGTGCCAGTAGTGCTCCGACAGGGCCCTATGGCTACACCTTC,CASSAPTGPYGYTF
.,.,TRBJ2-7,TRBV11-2,TGTGCCAGCAGCTTAGTAGGCAGGATGACCTACGAGCAGTACTTC,CASSLVGRMTYEQYF
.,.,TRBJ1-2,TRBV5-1,TGCGCCAGCAGCCCTGGACAAGGATATGGCTACACCTTC,CASSPGQGYGYTF
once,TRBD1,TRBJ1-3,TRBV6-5,TGTGCCAGCAGCCCGGGACAGGGCGCTGGAAACACCATATATTTT,CASSPGQGAGNTIYF
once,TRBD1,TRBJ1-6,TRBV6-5,TGTGCCAGCAGTTACTCGGGGGACAGCGATAATTCACCCCTCCACTTT,CASSYSGDSDNSPLHF
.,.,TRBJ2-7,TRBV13,TGTGCCAGCAGCTTAGGGAGCCGTGGCTCCTACGAGCAGTACTTC,CASSLGSRGSYEQYF
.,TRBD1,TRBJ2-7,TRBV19,TGTGCCAGTAGTTTCCGGGGACAGGAGCAGTACTTC,CASSFRGQEQYF
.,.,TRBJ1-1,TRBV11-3,TGTGCCAGCAGCTTTCTCCAGGGCAAAGCTTTCTTT,CASSFLQGKAFF
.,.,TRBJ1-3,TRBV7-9,TGTGCCAGCAGCATGGCAGGGACTGGAAACACCATATATTTT,CASSMAGTGNTIYF
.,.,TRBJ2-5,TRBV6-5,TGTGCCGCCTCGTTGGGCTTACAAGAGACCCAGTACTTC,CAASLGLQETQYF
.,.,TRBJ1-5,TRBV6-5,TGTGCCAGCAGTCAGGACAAATATAGCAATCAGCCCCAGCATTTT,CASSQDKYSNQPQHF
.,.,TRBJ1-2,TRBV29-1,TGCAGCGTTGCACAGGGCGGTGGCTACACCTTC,CSVAQGGGYTF
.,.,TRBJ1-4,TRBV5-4,TGTGCCAGCAGCTCCTCTGCCGGTGCAACTAATGAAAAACTGTTTTTT,CASSSSAGATNEKLFF
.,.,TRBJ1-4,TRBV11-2,TGTGCCAGCAGCTTAGATCGTGAAAAACTGTTTTTT,CASSLDREKLFF
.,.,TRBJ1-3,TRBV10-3,TGTGCCATCAGGGACAGTAAGGCCTCTGGAAACACCATATATTTT,CAIRDSKASGNTIYF
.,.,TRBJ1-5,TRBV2,TGTGCCAGCAGCGGGGTGGGAGGGCACTATCAGCCCCAGCATTTT,CASSGVGGHYQPQHF
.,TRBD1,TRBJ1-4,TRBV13,TGTGCCAGCAGCCTATGGACAGGGGTGAATGAAAAACTGTTTTTT,CASSLWTGVNEKLFF
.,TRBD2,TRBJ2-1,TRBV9,TGTGCCAGCAGCGTAGTGGGCGGGAGGGATGAGCAGTTCTTC,CASSVVGGRDEQFF
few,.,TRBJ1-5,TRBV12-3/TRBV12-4,TGTGCCAGCAGTTTTCGGGAAGGACAGCCCCAGCATTTT,CASSFREGQPQHF
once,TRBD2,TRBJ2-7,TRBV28,TGTGCCAGCAGTTTGGTGGCGGGAGGCGAGCAGTACTTC,CASSLVAGGEQYF
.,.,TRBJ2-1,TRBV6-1,TGTGCCAGCAGTGAAAGGAGACTAGGCCGCGAGCAGTTCTTC,CASSERRLGREQFF
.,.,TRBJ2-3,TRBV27,TGTGCCAGCAGCTTTGGCGGGCTCAGCACAGATACGCAGTATTTT,CASSFGGLSTDTQYF
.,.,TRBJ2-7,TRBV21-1,TGTGCCAGCTTAGCGTTGTCCTACGAGCAGTACTTC,CASLALSYEQYF
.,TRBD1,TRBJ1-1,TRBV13,TGTGCCAGCAGCTCCACCGGGACAGGGTTCACTGAAGCTTTCTTT,CASSSTGTGFTEAFF
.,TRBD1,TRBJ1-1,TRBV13,TGTGCCAGCAGCTTAGGGCCATTGACAGGGGGCGTGACTGAAGCTTTCTTT,CASSLGPLTGGVTEAFF
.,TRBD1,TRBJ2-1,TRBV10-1,TGCGCCAGCAGTGAGTCTAGAGGACAGGGGACCAATGAGCAGTTCTTC,CASSESRGQGTNEQFF
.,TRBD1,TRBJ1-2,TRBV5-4,TGTGCCAGCAGCCTTCCGGGACAGGGTTACTATGGCTACACCTTC,CASSLPGQGYYGYTF
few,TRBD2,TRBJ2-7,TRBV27,TGTGCCAGCAGTTCTCCCGGACTAGCGGGGAACTACGAGCAGTACTTC,CASSSPGLAGNYEQYF
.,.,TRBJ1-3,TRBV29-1,TGCAGCGTTGCCCGACAACTGGAAAAGAGCACCATATATTTT,CSVARQLEKSTIYF
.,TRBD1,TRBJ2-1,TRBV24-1,TGTGCCACCAGTGACCCTGGGACAGGGCATGATGAGCAGTTCTTC,CATSDPGTGHDEQFF
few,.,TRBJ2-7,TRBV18,TGTGCCAGCTCACGACGGGGTGACAAGCCTTACGAGCAGTACTTC,CASSRRGDKPYEQYF
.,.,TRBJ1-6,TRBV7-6,TGTGCCAGCAGCTTAAGCGGGGACTCACCCCTCCACTTT,CASSLSGDSPLHF
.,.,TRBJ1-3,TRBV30,TGTGCCTTGCGGGGGTTGTCTGGAAACACCATATATTTT,CALRGLSGNTIYF
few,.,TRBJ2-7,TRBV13,TGTGCCAGCAGCTTAGGCCTGGACTGGGCCTACGAGCAGTACTTC,CASSLGLDWAYEQYF
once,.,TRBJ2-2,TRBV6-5,TGTGCCAGCATGTGGTTAGCGGTAAACACCGGGGAGCTGTTTTTT,CASMWLAVNTGELFF
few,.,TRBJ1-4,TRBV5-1,TGCGCCAGCAGCTTGAATTCACAGGGTGTAAAACTGTTTTTT,CASSLNSQGVKLFF
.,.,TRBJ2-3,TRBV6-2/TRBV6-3,TGTGCCAGCAGTTACGCCGGGAAGAGGTATGCAGATACGCAGTATTTT,CASSYAGKRYADTQYF
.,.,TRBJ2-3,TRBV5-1,TGCGCCAGCAGCGACAGCCGTAGCACAGATACGCAGTATTTT,CASSDSRSTDTQYF
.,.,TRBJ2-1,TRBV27,TGTGCCAGCAGTTTTCCCGGACACTGGTTCTTC,CASSFPGHWFF
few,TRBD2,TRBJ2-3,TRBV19,TGTGCCAGTAGTACCCGGACTAGCGGGCCAAGCACAGATACGCAGTATTTT,CASSTRTSGPSTDTQYF
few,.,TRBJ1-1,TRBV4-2,TGTGCCAGCAGCCAAGGGACAATGAACACTGAAGCTTTCTTT,CASSQGTMNTEAFF
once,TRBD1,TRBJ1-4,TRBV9,TGTGCCAGCAGCGTGGGACGACAGGGCATAACTGAAAAACTGTTTTTT,CASSVGRQGITEKLFF
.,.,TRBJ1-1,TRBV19,TGTGCCAGTAATTCAGGGTTCACTGAAGCTTTCTTT,CASNSGFTEAFF
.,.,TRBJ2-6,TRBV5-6,TGTGCCAGCACCCTCACAGGGATCGCTGGGGCCAACGTCCTGACTTTC,CASTLTGIAGANVLTF